These T cell receptor beta chains were read from a single sample in a study of cytomegalovirus exposure and HLA in healthy donors. This table comes from immunoSEQ multiplex PCR, and its TCRdb copy is limited to in-frame clones, with some not included. The table has about 200,000 clones, 70% to 80% seen once. The specimen sequenced was PBMCs. These receptors were collected from a male donor in good health and CMV-seropositive. Both conserved end residues are part of each CDR3. Fields, in order: J gene, V gene, CDR3 protein.

J: TRBJ2-1
V: TRBV19
CDR3: CASSKGHQQQFF

J: TRBJ1-6
V: TRBV4-2
CDR3: CASSQDRGRGSSYNSPLHF

J: TRBJ2-3
V: TRBV9
CDR3: CASSVDGTSTDTQYF

J: TRBJ2-5
V: TRBV9
CDR3: CASSLGTSGRETQYF

J: TRBJ1-3
V: TRBV9
CDR3: CASSPLLDSSGNTIYF

J: TRBJ1-2
V: TRBV6-5
CDR3: CASSYLGAHGYTF

J: TRBJ1-5
V: TRBV6-5
CDR3: CASGGDQPQHF

J: TRBJ2-5
V: TRBV5-6
CDR3: CASRRLAGGFETQYF

J: TRBJ2-2
V: TRBV5-4
CDR3: CASSSSVTGRRTGELFF

J: TRBJ2-4
V: TRBV6-6
CDR3: CASSLTGDRGNIQYF

J: TRBJ2-1
V: TRBV19
CDR3: CASSTLGQGWNEQFF

J: TRBJ2-5
V: TRBV5-5
CDR3: CASSFTPTLRQETQYF

J: TRBJ1-2
V: TRBV7-3
CDR3: CASSSRMGGYGYTF

J: TRBJ2-3
V: TRBV7-2
CDR3: CASSLRRASGGATDTQYF

J: TRBJ1-4
V: TRBV7-2
CDR3: CASSLYSPGEKLFF

J: TRBJ1-1
V: TRBV5-1
CDR3: CASSLYGAGAGTEAFF